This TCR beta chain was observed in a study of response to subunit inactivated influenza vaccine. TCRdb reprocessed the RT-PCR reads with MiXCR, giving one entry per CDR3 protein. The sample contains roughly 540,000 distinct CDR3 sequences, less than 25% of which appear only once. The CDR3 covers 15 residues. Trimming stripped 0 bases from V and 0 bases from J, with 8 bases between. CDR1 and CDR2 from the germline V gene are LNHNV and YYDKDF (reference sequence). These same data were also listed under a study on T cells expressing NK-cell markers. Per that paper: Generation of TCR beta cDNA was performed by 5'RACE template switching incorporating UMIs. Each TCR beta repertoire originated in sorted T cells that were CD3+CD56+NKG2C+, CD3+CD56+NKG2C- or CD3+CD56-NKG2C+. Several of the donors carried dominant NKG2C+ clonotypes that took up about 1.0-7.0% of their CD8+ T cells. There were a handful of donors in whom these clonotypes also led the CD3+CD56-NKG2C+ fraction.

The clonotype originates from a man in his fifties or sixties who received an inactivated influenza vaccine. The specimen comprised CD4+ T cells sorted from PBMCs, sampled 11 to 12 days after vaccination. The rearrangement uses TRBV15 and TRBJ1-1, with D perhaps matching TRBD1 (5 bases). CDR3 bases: TGTGCCACCAGCAGAGAAGGCAGGGTGAACACTGAAGCTTTCTTT. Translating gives CATSREGRVNTEAFF.